This T cell receptor (beta chain) comes out of a study of CD8 T cells in Susac syndrome. Reverse transcription of roughly 0.45 to 1 ug RNA used random hexamers. TCRdb itself ran the immunoSEQ multiplex PCR reads through MiXCR, one entry per CDR3 protein. Of about 290,000 distinct CDR3 sequences listed, 75% to 85% are singletons. CDR1 SEHNR and CDR2 FQNEAQ come from the germline V gene (reference sequence). CDR3 size: 19 residues. V shed 6 bases and J 1 base; nucleotides not matched to a gene: 16. V is TRBV7-9 and J is TRBJ2-1; the match to TRBD2 covers 9 bases. What was sequenced was CD8+ T cells from PBMCs. This TCR was recovered from a human donor with multiple sclerosis. The CDR3 DNA sequence: TGTGCCAGCAGATCGGACAGGTTGACTAGCGGCCAGTCCTACAATGAGCAGTTCTTC. Amino acids: CASRSDRLTSGQSYNEQFF.